Sequencing of this TCR beta chain was carried out in a study of radiotherapy plus CTLA-4 blockade in lung cancer. Background on the study: Objective response was observed in about 19% of patients, and disease control in 31%.

Data came from immunoSEQ multiplex PCR; TCRdb stores just in-frame clones and leaves some out. The sample lists about 97,000 clones; 65% to 85% were seen once. Trimming took 7 bases from V and 5 from J; bases not matched to a gene: 5. Looked up from germline, CDR1 is MDHEN and CDR2 is SYDVKM. This CDR3 has 14 residues. Sequences were derived from peripheral blood, sampled from a patient treated with radiotherapy plus ipilimumab. V and J are TRBV28 and TRBJ1-6, with 7 bases that match TRBD1. This receptor was taken from a human donor with non-small cell lung cancer who had a partial response to radiotherapy plus ipilimumab. Some clones in this sample may be carry-over from other donors' samples. Written as DNA, the CDR3 is TGTGCCAGCAAACCGGGACAGAATAATTCACCCCTCCACTTT. This gives the protein CASKPGQNNSPLHF.